These 3 T cell receptor beta chains were sequenced from one sample in a study of T-cell reconstitution after alpha-beta-depleted transplantation in children. Preparation of the TCRbeta library used unique molecular identifiers. TCRdb passed the PCR reads through MiXCR, listing each CDR3 protein once. There are a few hundred thousand distinct CDR3 sequences in the sample; just over 20% occur only once, and around 4% lies in the top ten. Sequencing used PBMCs from the stem cell graft donor, obtained from the stem cell graft. These receptors were taken from a human donor who donated a stem cell graft to a child with acute myeloid leukemia.

The rearrangement links TRBV6-1 to TRBJ2-7; 7 nucleotides match TRBD1. Germline CDR1 MNHNS, CDR2 SASEGT. CDR3 length: 16 residues. J lost 3 bases, V lost 7 bases, and 15 bases had no gene match. As DNA, the CDR3 is TGTGCCAGCAATCCCTCCCGGACAGGACACCTCTACGAGCAGTACTTC. Its translation: CASNPSRTGHLYEQYF.

This clonotype appeared a few times. The V gene is TRBV12-3 or TRBV12-4, the J gene TRBJ2-1, with TRBD1 as a possible D gene (6 bases). The CDR3 contains 12 residues. Trimming stripped 5 bases from V and 13 bases from J, with 15 bases between. Written as DNA, the CDR3 is TGTGCCAGCAGTACGGACAGTGATCCCCAGTTCTTC. Translating it yields CASSTDSDPQFF.

In DNA, the CDR3 is TGCAGTGCTAGAGATGATAGCGGGAGGGCCAGGTACAATGAGCAGTTCTTC. Protein product: CSARDDSGRARYNEQFF. The V and J genes are TRBV20-1 and TRBJ2-1; TRBD2 agrees at 11 bases. J was trimmed by 4 bases and V by 0 bases; bases with no gene match: 8. CDR3 length: 17 residues. The germline V gene has CDR1 DFQATT and CDR2 SNEGSKA (reference sequence).